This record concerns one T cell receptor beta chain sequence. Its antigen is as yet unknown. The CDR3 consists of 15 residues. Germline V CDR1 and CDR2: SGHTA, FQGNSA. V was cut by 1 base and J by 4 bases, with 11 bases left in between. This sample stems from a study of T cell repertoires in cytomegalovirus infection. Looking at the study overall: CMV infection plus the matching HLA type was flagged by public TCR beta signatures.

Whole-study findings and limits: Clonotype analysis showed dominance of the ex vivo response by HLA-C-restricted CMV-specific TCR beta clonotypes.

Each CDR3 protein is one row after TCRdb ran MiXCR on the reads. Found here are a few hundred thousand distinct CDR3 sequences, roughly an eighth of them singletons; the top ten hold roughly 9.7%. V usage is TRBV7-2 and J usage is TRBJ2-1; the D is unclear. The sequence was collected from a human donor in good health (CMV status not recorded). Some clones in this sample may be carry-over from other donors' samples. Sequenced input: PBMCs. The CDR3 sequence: CASSLGPQLYNEQFF. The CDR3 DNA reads TGTGCCAGCAGCTTAGGGCCCCAACTATACAATGAGCAGTTCTTC.